These 21 T cell receptor beta chains were sequenced from one sample in a study of blood T cell repertoires in COVID-19. The table came from immunoSEQ multiplex PCR; TCRdb's copy has only in-frame clones and leaves some out. The data show over 200,000 clones, with roughly 88% seen just once and around 0.67% held by the top ten. Sequencing was performed on peripheral blood. The origin of the receptors is a human donor in a cohort sampled during active COVID-19.

J is TRBJ1-4 and V is TRBV7-9, with 7 bases that match TRBD1. With V trimmed by 3 bases and J by 8 bases, 9 bases remained unmatched. CDR3 size: 15 residues. Germline-derived CDR1 and CDR2 are SEHNR and FQNEAQ (reference sequence). The CDR3 loop is CASSFFGAGGEKLFF. CDR3 sequence (DNA): TGTGCCAGCAGCTTCTTCGGGGCAGGGGGAGAAAAACTGTTTTTT.

V and J are TRBV5-6 and TRBJ2-7; 8 bases match TRBD2. The CDR3 loop spans 14 amino acids. The germline gives CDR1 SGHDT, CDR2 YYEEEE. The V gene end was trimmed by 4 bases and the J gene end by 1 base; junction bases not matched to a gene: 4. CDR3 sequence reads: CASSPGGTSYEQYF. DNA of the CDR3: TGTGCCAGCAGCCCGGGGGGGACATCCTACGAGCAGTACTTC.

The J gene is TRBJ1-5, the V gene TRBV27; 7 bases match TRBD1. The length of the CDR3 is 17 residues. After removal of 6 bases from V and 9 bases from J, the junction contained 20 bases not matched to a gene. CDR1 and CDR2 (germline): MNHEY, SMNVEV (reference sequence). CDR3 loop: CASRPQRTGPGAVPQHF. The CDR3 DNA reads TGTGCCAGCAGACCCCAAAGGACAGGACCTGGCGCAGTGCCCCAGCATTTT.

This chain links TRBV30 with TRBJ1-3; 7 bases map to TRBD1. The trim removed 8 bases at V and 2 bases at J, leaving 6 bases unmatched. This CDR3 is 13 amino acids long. From germline, CDR1 is GTSNPN and CDR2 SVGIG (reference sequence). The CDR3 coding sequence is TGTGCCGCTACAGGGGTGGCTGGAAACACCATATATTTT. Protein sequence: CAATGVAGNTIYF.

The rearrangement uses TRBV6-2 or TRBV6-3 and TRBJ2-7; no definite D call. This CDR3 has 11 amino acids. V lost 5 bases to trimming and J lost 9 bases, with 11 bases between them. CDR1 is MNHEY, CDR2 SVGEGT, per germline. CDR3 in amino acids: CASSTGVWQYF. CDR3 sequence (DNA): TGTGCCAGCAGTACCGGAGTTTGGCAGTACTTC.

The table lists this clone with a count of one. The chain couples TRBV5-8 to TRBJ1-4; 7 nucleotides agree with TRBD1. There are 17 residues in the CDR3. Trimming took 3 bases from V and 7 from J; bases not matched to a gene: 15. Germline V gene data show CDR1 as SGHTS and CDR2 as YDEGEE. Here the CDR3 reads CASSYGTRQGVAEKLFF. The CDR3 DNA reads as TGTGCCAGCAGCTACGGGACACGGCAGGGGGTCGCTGAAAAACTGTTTTTT.

The rearrangement links TRBV11-3 to TRBJ1-2, with TRBD1 as a possible D gene (6 bases). Trimming took 3 bases from V and 2 from J, leaving 25 bases between them. From germline, CDR1 is SGHNT and CDR2 YENEEA. The CDR3 length is 19 residues. The CDR3 sequence is CASSFYRPQAGTSNYGYTF. The CDR3 DNA reads as TGTGCCAGCAGCTTCTACCGCCCCCAAGCCGGGACATCCAACTATGGCTACACCTTC.

This chain uses TRBV29-1 with TRBJ2-7, with TRBD1 as a possible D gene (6 bases). The CDR3 sequence is 13 residues long. Trimming took off 6 bases at V and 3 bases at J, with 15 bases between the two ends. Per germline, CDR1 SQVTM and CDR2 ANQGSEA. This CDR3 is CSVAQGRDYEQYF. CDR3 nucleotide sequence: TGCAGCGTAGCCCAGGGGCGCGACTACGAGCAGTACTTC.

The chain combines TRBV2 with TRBJ2-7; 7 bases map to TRBD1. The germline V gene encodes CDR1 SNHLY and CDR2 FYNNEI. This CDR3 comprises 12 residues. V lost 6 bases to trimming and J lost 3 bases; unmatched junction nucleotides: 2. Here the CDR3 DNA reads TGTGCCAGCAGGGACAGGAGCTACGAGCAGTACTTC. Protein product: CASRDRSYEQYF. The whole variable domain, remainder taken from reference TRBV2 and TRBJ2-7, is EPEVTQTPSHQVTQMGQEVILRCVPISNHLYFYWYRQILGQKVEFLVSFYNNEISEKSEIFDDQFSVERPDGSNFTLKIRSTKLEDSAMYFCASRDRSYEQYFGPGTRLTVT.

This clone was observed a few times. This sequence joins TRBV7-2 and TRBJ2-5, with 9 bases lining up with TRBD1. There are 15 residues in the CDR3. CDR1 SGHTA and CDR2 FQGNSA come from the germline V gene. With V trimmed by 6 bases and J by 4 bases, 9 bases remained unmatched. The CDR3 here is CASSPDRGQGETQYF. In DNA form, the CDR3 reads TGTGCCAGCAGTCCGGACAGGGGTCAGGGAGAGACCCAGTACTTC.

The V call is TRBV25-1, the J call TRBJ2-5; D gene ambiguous. Trimming took 5 bases from V and 5 from J, leaving 12 bases between them. Looked up from germline, CDR1 is MGHDK and CDR2 is SYGVNS. This CDR3 spans 13 amino acids. CDR3: CASSPGPWETQYF. The CDR3 DNA reads as TGTGCCAGCAGTCCGGGTCCGTGGGAGACCCAGTACTTC.

J is TRBJ2-7 and V is TRBV5-5, with TRBD1 identical over 7 bases. This CDR3 has 15 residues. Germline lookup yields CDR1 SGHKS and CDR2 YYEKEE (reference sequence). V lost 4 bases, J lost 3 bases, and 10 bases stayed unmatched. The CDR3 protein is CASSLSPGQFYEQYF. The CDR3 bases are TGTGCCAGCAGCCTATCCCCGGGACAGTTCTACGAGCAGTACTTC. The full variable domain, rest sourced from reference TRBV5-5 and TRBJ2-7, is DAGVTQSPTHLIKTRGQQVTLRCSPISGHKSVSWYQQVLGQGPQFIFQYYEKEERGRGNFPDRFSARQFPNYSSELNVNALLLGDSALYLCASSLSPGQFYEQYFGPGTRLTVT.

The chain couples TRBV3-1 (or the pseudogene TRBV3-2) to TRBJ1-6, with TRBD1 matching over 7 bases. The junction had 8 bases not matched to a gene; V was cut back by 6 bases and J by 6 bases. The CDR3 covers 15 residues. Germline lookup yields CDR1 LGHDT and CDR2 YNNKEL (reference sequence). CDR3 protein: CASRRRQGPNSPLHF. CDR3 sequence (DNA): TGTGCCAGCAGACGTAGACAGGGTCCTAATTCACCCCTCCACTTT.

This chain connects TRBV5-1 to TRBJ2-7; D perhaps matches TRBD2 (7 bases). CDR1 is SGHRS and CDR2 is YFSETQ in the germline V gene. V gave up 0 bases and J gave up 5 bases, with 12 bases separating them. The CDR3 runs to 14 residues. DNA of the CDR3: TGCGCCAGCAGCTTGGCCGGGGGGCACGACGAGCAGTACTTC. It specifies CASSLAGGHDEQYF.

The gene calls are TRBV28 and TRBJ1-2; D perhaps matches TRBD1 (6 bases). Trimming cost V 6 bases and J 2 bases, with 16 bases left between them. This CDR3 spans 15 amino acids. Germline CDR1 reads MDHEN; CDR2 reads SYDVKM. The CDR3 loop is CASRQLTDRNYGYTF. The CDR3 bases are TGTGCCAGCAGGCAACTAACCGACAGGAACTATGGCTACACCTTC.

This clone was seen only once. The CDR3 sequence: CASSQYRGGDNSPLHF. The CDR3 DNA is TGCGCCAGCAGCCAATACAGGGGGGGAGATAATTCACCCCTCCACTTT. This rearrangement joins TRBV4-3 to TRBJ1-6; 8 nucleotides agree with TRBD1. Germline V gives CDR1 LGHNA, CDR2 YSLEER. V lost 2 bases to trimming and J lost 5 bases; unmatched junction nucleotides: 5. There are 16 residues in the CDR3.

In this sample, this clone turned up a few times. The rearrangement joins TRBV19 to TRBJ1-5; 9 nucleotides match TRBD1. CDR1 LNHDA and CDR2 SQIVND come from the germline V gene (reference sequence). The length of the CDR3 is 14 residues. V lost 7 bases to trimming and J lost 4 bases; unmatched junction nucleotides: 5. The CDR3 nucleotides are TGTGCCAGTACCGGGACAGGGTTTAATCAGCCCCAGCATTTT. It encodes CASTGTGFNQPQHF. The entire variable domain, with the rest obtained from reference TRBV19 and TRBJ1-5, is as follows: DGGITQSPKYLFRKEGQNVTLSCEQNLNHDAMYWYRQDPGQGLRLIYYSQIVNDFQKGDIAEGYSVSREKKESFPLTVTSAQKNPTAFYLCASTGTGFNQPQHFGDGTRLSIL.

The chain employs TRBV7-2 and TRBJ2-7; TRBD1 agrees at 8 bases. In germline, CDR1 is SGHTA, CDR2 FQGNSA. With V trimmed by 5 bases and J by 4 bases, 7 bases remained unmatched. The CDR3 extends over 14 amino acids. The CDR3 DNA is TGTGCCAGCAGCACCTACAGGGGGGCGTACGAGCAGTACTTC. Translation: CASSTYRGAYEQYF.

J is TRBJ1-5 and V is TRBV28; 8 bases align to TRBD1. The ends lost 5 bases at V and 6 bases at J; junction bases unmatched: 9. The CDR3 sequence is 15 residues long. CDR1 is MDHEN, CDR2 SYDVKM, per germline. The CDR3 loop reads CASSKSAGGGQPQHF. CDR3 bases: TGTGCCAGCAGTAAATCAGCAGGGGGCGGTCAGCCCCAGCATTTT.

Comment on this clone: At one end, the junction sequence differs from germline, possibly due to a read error. This chain links TRBV27 with TRBJ1-1, with D possibly TRBD1 on 6 matching bases. CDR1 and CDR2 from the germline V gene are MNHEY and SMNVEV (reference sequence). The CDR3 loop spans 10 amino acids. The chain's CDR3 is CASSPLTGVF. The CDR3 region has the DNA TGTGCCAGCAGTCCCCTGACAGGAGTCTTT.

The rearrangement joins TRBV6-2 or TRBV6-3 to TRBJ2-3, with D possibly TRBD2 on 5 matching bases. The V end was cut by 8 bases, the J end by 6 bases, with 24 bases between. This CDR3 comprises 16 residues. From germline, CDR1 is MNHEY and CDR2 SVGEGT. This CDR3 is CASRSTTVRLMDTQYF. The CDR3 DNA reads as TGTGCCAGCCGTTCGACTACGGTGAGGTTGATGGATACGCAGTATTTT.